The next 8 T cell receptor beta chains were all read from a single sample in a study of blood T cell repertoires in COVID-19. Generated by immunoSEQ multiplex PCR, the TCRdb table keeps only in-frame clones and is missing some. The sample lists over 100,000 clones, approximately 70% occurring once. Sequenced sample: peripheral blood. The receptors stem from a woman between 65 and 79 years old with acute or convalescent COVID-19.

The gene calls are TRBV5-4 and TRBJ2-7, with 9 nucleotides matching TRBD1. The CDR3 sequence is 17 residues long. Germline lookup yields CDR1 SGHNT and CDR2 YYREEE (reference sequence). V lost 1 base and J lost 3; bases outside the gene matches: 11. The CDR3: CASSLKQGANNIYEQYF. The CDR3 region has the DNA TGTGCCAGCAGCTTGAAACAGGGGGCGAATAATATCTACGAGCAGTACTTC.

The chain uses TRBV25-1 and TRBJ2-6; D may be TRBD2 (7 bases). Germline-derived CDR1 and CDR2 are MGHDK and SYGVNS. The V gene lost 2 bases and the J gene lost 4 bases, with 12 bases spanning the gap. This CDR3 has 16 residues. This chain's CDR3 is CASSERGGSGANVLTF. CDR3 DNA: TGTGCCAGCAGTGAAAGGGGGGGTTCCGGGGCCAACGTCCTGACTTTC.

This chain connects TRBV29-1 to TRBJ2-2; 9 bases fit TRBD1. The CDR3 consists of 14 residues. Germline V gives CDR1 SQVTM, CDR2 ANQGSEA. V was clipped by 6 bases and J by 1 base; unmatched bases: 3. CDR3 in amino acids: CSVEGQGNTGELFF. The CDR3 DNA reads TGCAGCGTCGAGGGACAGGGGAACACCGGGGAGCTGTTTTTT.

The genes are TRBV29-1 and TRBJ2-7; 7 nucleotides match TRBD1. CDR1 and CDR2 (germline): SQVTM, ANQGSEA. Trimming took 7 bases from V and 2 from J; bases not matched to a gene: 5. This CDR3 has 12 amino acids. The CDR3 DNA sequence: TGCAGCGCCCGACAGGGCCCCTACGAGCAGTACTTC. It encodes CSARQGPYEQYF.

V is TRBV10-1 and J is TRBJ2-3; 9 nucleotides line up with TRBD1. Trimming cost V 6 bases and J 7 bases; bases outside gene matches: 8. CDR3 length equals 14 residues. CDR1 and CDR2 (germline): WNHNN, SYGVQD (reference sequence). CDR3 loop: CASSSGTGSNTQYF. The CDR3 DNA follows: TGCGCCAGCAGCAGCGGGACAGGGAGCAATACGCAGTATTTT.

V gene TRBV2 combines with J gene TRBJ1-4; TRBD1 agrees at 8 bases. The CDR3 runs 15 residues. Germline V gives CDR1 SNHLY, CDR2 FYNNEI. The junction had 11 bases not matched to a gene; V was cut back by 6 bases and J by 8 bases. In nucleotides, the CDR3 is TGTGCCAGCAGACCGGGGACACGGACAGGGGAAAAACTGTTTTTT. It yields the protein CASRPGTRTGEKLFF.

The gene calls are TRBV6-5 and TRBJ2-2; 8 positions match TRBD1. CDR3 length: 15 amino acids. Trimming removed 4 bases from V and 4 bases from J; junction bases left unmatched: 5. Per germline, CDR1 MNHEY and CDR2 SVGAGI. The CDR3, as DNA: TGTGCCAGCAGTTCCGGACAGGGACCCACCGGGGAGCTGTTTTTT. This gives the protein CASSSGQGPTGELFF.

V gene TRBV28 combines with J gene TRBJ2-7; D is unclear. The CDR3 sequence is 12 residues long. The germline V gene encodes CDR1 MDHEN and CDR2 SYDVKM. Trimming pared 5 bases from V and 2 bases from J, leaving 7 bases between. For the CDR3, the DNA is TGTGCCAGCAGTCCCACTACCTACGAGCAGTACTTC. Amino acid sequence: CASSPTTYEQYF.